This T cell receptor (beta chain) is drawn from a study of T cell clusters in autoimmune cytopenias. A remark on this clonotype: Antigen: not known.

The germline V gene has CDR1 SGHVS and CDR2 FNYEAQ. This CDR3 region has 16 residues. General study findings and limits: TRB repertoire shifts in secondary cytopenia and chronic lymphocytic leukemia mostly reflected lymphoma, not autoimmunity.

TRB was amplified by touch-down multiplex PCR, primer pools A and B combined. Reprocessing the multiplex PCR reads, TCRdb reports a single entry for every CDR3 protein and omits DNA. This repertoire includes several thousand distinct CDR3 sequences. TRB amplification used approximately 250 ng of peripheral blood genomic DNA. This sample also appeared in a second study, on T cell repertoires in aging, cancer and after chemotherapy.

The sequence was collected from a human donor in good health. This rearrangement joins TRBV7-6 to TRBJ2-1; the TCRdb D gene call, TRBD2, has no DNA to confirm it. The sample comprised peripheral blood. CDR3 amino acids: CASSLILAGRNNEQFF.